These 21 T cell receptor beta chains originate from one sample sequenced in a study of cytomegalovirus exposure and HLA in healthy donors. With 60 Vbeta and 13 Jbeta primers, the PCR was carried out. Here immunoSEQ multiplex PCR was the method, and the copy in TCRdb shows in-frame clones only, minus some. The repertoire includes around 150,000 clones, approximately 87% of them detected once, and about 5% sits in the top ten. Sequenced: PBMCs. Receptors were obtained from a woman in her twenties or thirties in good health and CMV-seronegative.

The rearrangement links TRBV5-4 to TRBJ2-5, with 9 positions matching TRBD1. The end of the DNA aligns better with TRBJ2-7, so the J call may be wrong. Germline V lookup: CDR1 SGHNT, CDR2 YYREEE (reference sequence). This CDR3 is built from 15 residues. As DNA, the CDR3 is TGTGCCAGCAGACGAGACAGGGGGGCTTCCTACGAGCAGTACTTC. Its translation is CASRRDRGASYEQYF.

The chain couples TRBV5-6 to TRBJ2-7, with D possibly TRBD2 on 5 matching bases. The CDR3 is 12 amino acids. Germline lookup yields CDR1 SGHDT and CDR2 YYEEEE. With 4 bases removed from V and 2 bases from J, the gap between germline ends came to 7 bases. The CDR3 region is CASSAGTYEQYF. The DNA of the CDR3 is TGTGCCAGCAGCGCCGGGACCTACGAGCAGTACTTC.

This clone was observed a few times. This chain joins TRBV5-1 and TRBJ1-4, with D hard to call. The V and J ends lost 3 bases and 3 bases respectively, with 12 bases between them. CDR1 and CDR2 from the germline V gene are SGHRS and YFSETQ. This CDR3 region has 15 residues. This chain's CDR3 is CASSSRGGPNEKLFF. CDR3 bases: TGCGCCAGCAGCTCCCGGGGAGGCCCTAATGAAAAACTGTTTTTT. The entire variable domain, with the rest obtained from reference TRBV5-1 and TRBJ1-4, is as follows: KAGVTQTPRYLIKTRGQQVTLSCSPISGHRSVSWYQQTPGQGLQFLFEYFSETQRNKGNFPGRFSGRQFSNSRSEMNVSTLELGDSALYLCASSSRGGPNEKLFFGSGTQLSVL.

The chain couples TRBV4-1 to TRBJ2-7, with TRBD2 identical over 15 bases. V was clipped by 4 bases and J by 2 bases; unmatched bases: 9. This CDR3 spans 18 amino acids. Germline CDR1 MGHRA, CDR2 YSYEKL. CDR3 protein: CASSLGLAGGTLPYEQYF. In DNA form, the CDR3 reads TGCGCCAGCAGCCTGGGACTAGCGGGGGGCACACTACCCTACGAGCAGTACTTC.

The rearrangement links TRBV29-1 to TRBJ1-1; the D is unclear. V shed 1 base and J shed 2 bases, with 5 bases lying between them. This CDR3 is 12 amino acids long. Germline V gives CDR1 SQVTM, CDR2 ANQGSEA. CDR3 in amino acids: CSVEVGNTEAFF. The CDR3 DNA sequence: TGCAGCGTTGAAGTCGGTAACACTGAAGCTTTCTTT. The complete variable domain, with remaining parts taken from reference TRBV29-1 and TRBJ1-1, reads SAVISQKPSRDICQRGTSLTIQCQVDSQVTMMFWYRQQPGQSLTLIATANQGSEATYESGFVIDKFPISRPNLTFSTLTVSNMSPEDSSIYLCSVEVGNTEAFFGQGTRLTVV.

V gene TRBV28 combines with J gene TRBJ1-5; TRBD1 matches 8 bases. This CDR3 spans 15 amino acids. With V trimmed by 3 bases and J by 2 bases, 3 bases remained unmatched. In germline, CDR1 is MDHEN, CDR2 SYDVKM. CDR3 amino acids: CASSFGQGRNQPQHF. As DNA, the CDR3 is TGTGCCAGCAGTTTCGGACAGGGCCGCAATCAGCCCCAGCATTTT.

V gene TRBV4-3 combines with J gene TRBJ2-5; D is possibly TRBD2 (5 bases). This CDR3 is built from 14 residues. Germline loops: CDR1 LGHNA, CDR2 YSLEER. V was clipped by 5 bases and J by 5 bases, with 15 bases between them. The CDR3 region is CASSEGSSGETQYF. CDR3 DNA: TGCGCCAGCAGCGAAGGGAGTTCCGGGGAGACCCAGTACTTC.

V gene TRBV27 combines with J gene TRBJ2-7, with TRBD1 identical over 10 bases. This CDR3 contains 15 residues. V lost 3 bases, J lost 4 bases, and 6 bases stayed unmatched. The germline V gene has CDR1 MNHEY and CDR2 SMNVEV (reference sequence). The CDR3 bases are TGTGCCAGCAGTTTGAGTGACAGGGGGCTTTACGAGCAGTACTTC. Encoded protein: CASSLSDRGLYEQYF.

This chain uses TRBV19 with TRBJ1-1, with a possible D match to TRBD1 (5 bases). This CDR3 comprises 12 residues. In germline, CDR1 is LNHDA, CDR2 SQIVND (reference sequence). The V end was cut by 7 bases, the J end by 5 bases, with 11 bases between. CDR3 in amino acids: CASTTGGTEAFF. CDR3 DNA: TGTGCCAGTACCACCGGGGGAACTGAAGCTTTCTTT.

This chain joins TRBV4-3 and TRBJ2-3; D is possibly TRBD1 (5 bases). V gave up 1 base and J gave up 4 bases, with 18 bases separating them. CDR1 and CDR2 (germline): LGHNA, YSLEER. CDR3 length: 17 amino acids. The CDR3 DNA is TGCGCCAGCAGCCAAGTAAACAGGCGGAAATACCCAGATACGCAGTATTTT. It translates to CASSQVNRRKYPDTQYF.

This clone has more than one count but fewer than ten. This chain joins TRBV6-5 and TRBJ2-6; a weak D match, TRBD1 (5 bases). Germline CDR1 reads MNHEY; CDR2 reads SVGAGI. V was pared by 2 bases and J by 2 bases, with 7 bases between. There are 15 residues in the CDR3. This CDR3 reads CASSYEGAGANVLTF. The CDR3 DNA is TGTGCCAGCAGTTACGAAGGGGCTGGGGCCAACGTCCTGACTTTC.

This chain uses TRBV29-1 with TRBJ2-2, with 9 bases fitting TRBD1. The germline gives CDR1 SQVTM, CDR2 ANQGSEA. The trim removed 2 bases at V and 5 bases at J, leaving 9 bases unmatched. The CDR3 length is 16 residues. The CDR3 nucleotides read TGCAGCGTTGAAACGGGACAGGGAGTAGGGACCGGGGAGCTGTTTTTT. It specifies CSVETGQGVGTGELFF.

The chain employs TRBV5-4 and TRBJ1-5; the D gene is possibly TRBD1 (5 bases). The V and J ends lost 3 bases and 4 bases respectively, with 11 bases between them. CDR3 length: 14 residues. Looked up from germline, CDR1 is SGHNT and CDR2 is YYREEE (reference sequence). The CDR3 DNA is TGTGCCAGCAGCTCGGGGGGGGGTAATCAGCCCCAGCATTTT. This codes for CASSSGGGNQPQHF.

This chain uses TRBV28 with TRBJ2-1; 9 bases fit TRBD2. In germline, CDR1 is MDHEN, CDR2 SYDVKM. V dropped 2 bases and J dropped 9; count of bases not matched to a gene: 8. The CDR3 consists of 15 residues. The CDR3 is CASSLATSGGGEQFF. CDR3 sequence (DNA): TGTGCCAGCAGTTTAGCGACTAGCGGTGGGGGTGAGCAGTTCTTC.

The chain employs TRBV15 and TRBJ2-1, with 7 bases matching TRBD2. V dropped 5 bases and J dropped 4; count of bases not matched to a gene: 14. The CDR3 is 17 residues long. Germline V gives CDR1 LNHNV, CDR2 YYDKDF (reference sequence). The CDR3 protein is CATSGASGLAVYNEQFF. The CDR3 region has the DNA TGTGCCACCAGCGGGGCCTCCGGGCTAGCGGTATACAATGAGCAGTTCTTC.

This clone was observed a handful of times. The V call is TRBV4-3, the J call TRBJ2-7, with 8 positions matching TRBD1. CDR3 length: 14 amino acids. The junction had 7 bases not matched to a gene; V was cut back by 3 bases and J by 6 bases. CDR1 and CDR2 from the germline V gene are LGHNA and YSLEER. The CDR3 is CASSQGQDASEQYF. The CDR3 bases are TGCGCCAGCAGCCAGGGACAGGACGCCTCCGAGCAGTACTTC.

The chain couples TRBV5-1 to TRBJ2-5, with TRBD2 matching 14 bases. Losses at the gene ends were 4 bases for V and 3 bases for J; bases not matched to a gene: 2. The CDR3 is made up of 15 amino acids. Germline CDR1 SGHRS, CDR2 YFSETQ. In DNA form, the CDR3 reads TGCGCCAGCAGCGCGGGACTAGCGGGGGAAGAGACCCAGTACTTC. Translated: CASSAGLAGEETQYF. The full variable domain, with the rest looked up from reference TRBV5-1 and TRBJ2-5, is KAGVTQTPRYLIKTRGQQVTLSCSPISGHRSVSWYQQTPGQGLQFLFEYFSETQRNKGNFPGRFSGRQFSNSRSEMNVSTLELGDSALYLCASSAGLAGEETQYFGPGTRLLVL.

The rearrangement joins TRBV5-4 to TRBJ2-7; 11 nucleotides align to TRBD2. Per germline, CDR1 SGHNT and CDR2 YYREEE (reference sequence). With 4 bases clipped from V and 3 bases from J, the junction kept 0 bases outside the gene matches. The CDR3 totals 13 residues. The CDR3: CASSGTSGYEQYF. DNA for the CDR3: TGTGCCAGCAGCGGGACTAGCGGCTACGAGCAGTACTTC.

The rearrangement joins TRBV9 to TRBJ2-1; 14 bases map to TRBD2. Trimming at V came to 4 bases and at J to 0 bases, leaving 9 bases not matched to a gene. The CDR3 consists of 19 residues. Germline V gives CDR1 SGDLS, CDR2 YYNGEE. The CDR3 protein is CASSRTSGRSLSSYNEQFF. In DNA, the CDR3 is TGTGCCAGCAGCCGGACTAGCGGGAGGTCACTGAGCTCCTACAATGAGCAGTTCTTC. The complete variable domain, with remaining parts taken from reference TRBV9 and TRBJ2-1, reads DSGVTQTPKHLITATGQRVTLRCSPRSGDLSVYWYQQSLDQGLQFLIQYYNGEERAKGNILERFSAQQFPDLHSELNLSSLELGDSALYFCASSRTSGRSLSSYNEQFFGPGTRLTVL.

A note on this clone: The germline gene is not matched at one end of the junction; a read error may be the cause. The chain couples TRBV7-9 to TRBJ2-3; the D gene is possibly TRBD2 (5 bases). This CDR3 has 12 residues. CDR1 and CDR2 from the germline V gene are SEHNR and FQNEAQ (reference sequence). The CDR3 region is CSSSLGGDTQYF. DNA for the CDR3: TGTTCCAGCAGCTTAGGCGGGGATACGCAGTATTTT.

This clone was picked up one time. The chain carries TRBV7-6 and TRBJ2-1, with TRBD2 matching over 9 bases. The CDR3 covers 15 residues. CDR1 and CDR2 (germline): SGHVS, FNYEAQ. The V and J ends lost 1 base and 6 bases, in that order; junction bases with no gene match: 4. DNA for the CDR3: TGTGCCAGCAGCTTAGGTAGCGGGAGCGGCAATGAGCAGTTCTTC. This codes for CASSLGSGSGNEQFF.